A selection of T cell receptor beta chains follows, all from one sample in a study of T cells in localized non-small cell lung cancer. Only in-frame clones appear in the TCRdb table, and some are missing; sequencing was by immunoSEQ multiplex PCR. The sample lists tens of thousands of clones; approximately 86% were seen once. The specimen was peripheral blood, collected before any cancer treatment. All receptors come from a woman aged 18-49 years with stage III lung adenocarcinoma. CDR3s include the opening cysteine and the closing phenylalanine or tryptophan. Fields, in order: clone size, CDR3 length, D gene, J gene, V gene, CDR3 DNA, CDR3 protein. A D gene is named only where the DNA matches it firmly. The size field is filled for only some rows; it gives once, few, many or a size class.

>once|15|NA|TRBJ1-5|TRBV19
TGTGCCAGTAGTATAGTTGGGCAGACGAATCAGCCCCAGCATTTT
CASSIVGQTNQPQHF
>NA|17|NA|TRBJ2-1|TRBV4-2
TGTGCCAGCAGCCAAGATAGGGGGGCCCGGTCCTACAATGAGCAGTTCTTC
CASSQDRGARSYNEQFF
>NA|14|NA|TRBJ1-1|TRBV7-9
TGTGCCAGCAGCTTAGGCGGGGGTAACACTGAAGCTTTCTTT
CASSLGGGNTEAFF
>few|13|NA|TRBJ2-5|TRBV6-6
TGTGCCAGCAGTTACCGACCCCCGGAGACCCAGTACTTC
CASSYRPPETQYF
>NA|15|TRBD1|TRBJ1-5|TRBV2
TGTGCCAGCAGTGAGTTCAGGGGGCCGAGACAGCCCCAGCATTTT
CASSEFRGPRQPQHF
>NA|13|NA|TRBJ2-7|TRBV27
TGTGCCAGCAGTGGACGGATTACCTACGAGCAGTACTTC
CASSGRITYEQYF
>NA|14|NA|TRBJ2-7|TRBV6-5
TGTGCCAGCAGTTATAGGGGAGGGGGCTACGAGCAGTACTTC
CASSYRGGGYEQYF
>NA|13|TRBD1|TRBJ2-2|TRBV5-1
TGCGCCAGCAGCCCGGACAGGGCCGGGGAGCTGTTTTTT
CASSPDRAGELFF
>NA|15|TRBD1|TRBJ1-3|TRBV19
TGTGCCAGTAGTAGGGACAGTACGGAAGGAAACACCATATATTTT
CASSRDSTEGNTIYF
>once|13|NA|TRBJ2-1|TRBV11-3
TGTGCCAGCAGCCCGGACCCCCCCAATGAGCAGTTCTTC
CASSPDPPNEQFF
>NA|15|NA|TRBJ2-1|TRBV19
TGTGCCACGAGGGATAGACAGGTAGGGACCAATGAGCAGTTCTTC
CATRDRQVGTNEQFF
>once|13|TRBD1|TRBJ2-1|TRBV15
TGTGCCACCAGCCGACAGGGGCACAATGAGCAGTTCTTC
CATSRQGHNEQFF
>NA|11|NA|TRBJ2-7|TRBV19
TGTGCCAGTGGGACACGATACGAGCAGTACTTC
CASGTRYEQYF
>NA|13|NA|TRBJ1-1|TRBV5-1
TGCGCCAGCAGCTTGGCAGGAACCACTGAAGCTTTCTTT
CASSLAGTTEAFF
>NA|14|NA|TRBJ2-4|TRBV29-1
TGCAGCGCCCATGAAAACCTAGCCAAAAACATTCAGTACTTC
CSAHENLAKNIQYF
>NA|11|NA|TRBJ2-5|TRBV2
TGTGCCAGCAGAAGCGGGGAGACCCAGTACTTC
CASRSGETQYF
>NA|16|NA|TRBJ1-1|TRBV6-5
TGTGCCAGCAGTTACCTGGTTTGGGGGATGAACACTGAAGCTTTCTTT
CASSYLVWGMNTEAFF
>NA|14|TRBD1|TRBJ1-2|TRBV6-5
TGTGCCAGCAGTTACGGGGCAGGGGGCTATGGCTACACCTTC
CASSYGAGGYGYTF
>few|16|NA|TRBJ1-3|TRBV7-8
TGTGCCAGCAGCTTAGGTGCTCGTCCCTCTGGAAACACCATATATTTT
CASSLGARPSGNTIYF
>once|16|NA|TRBJ2-2|TRBV15
TGTGCCACCAGTAAGACGATGGAGCCCCTCGCCGGGGAGCTGTTTTTT
CATSKTMEPLAGELFF
>NA|17|NA|TRBJ2-1|TRBV29-1
TGCAGCTTCGAAAAAAGACCGCTGTTGGTTTCCTACAATGAGCAGTTCTTC
CSFEKRPLLVSYNEQFF
>NA|11|NA|TRBJ1-1|TRBV29-1
TGCAGCGTTCAAGGATTCTTAGAAGCTTTCTTT
CSVQGFLEAFF
>NA|16|TRBD1|TRBJ1-2|TRBV19
TGTGCCAGTAGGAAAACTGTCAGGGGGTTCGACTATGGCTACACCTTC
CASRKTVRGFDYGYTF
>NA|16|NA|TRBJ2-3|TRBV9
TGTGCCAGCAGCCCCTTGGCGGGGGCGAGCACAGATACGCAGTATTTT
CASSPLAGASTDTQYF
>NA|16|TRBD2|TRBJ2-7|TRBV7-9
TGTGCCAGCAGCTTAGATTGGGGAGGGCCGCCCTACGAGCAGTACTTC
CASSLDWGGPPYEQYF
>NA|13|TRBD1|TRBJ1-3|TRBV19
TGTGCCAGTAGGGGGACAGGAGAAAACACCATATATTTT
CASRGTGENTIYF
>NA|14|TRBD1|TRBJ1-1|TRBV30
TGTGCCTGGAGTGGGGCAGGGGGCAACACTGAAGCTTTCTTT
CAWSGAGGNTEAFF
>NA|17|TRBD1|TRBJ2-1|TRBV18
TGTGCCAGCTCACCTAAGGGGGCGCTGGTATCTTACAATGAGCAGTTCTTC
CASSPKGALVSYNEQFF
>NA|11|NA|TRBJ1-1|TRBV20-1
TGCAGTGCTAGGATAATCACTGAAGCTTTCTTT
CSARIITEAFF
>NA|14|NA|TRBJ2-3|TRBV6-6
TGTGCCAGCAAAGTGGGGGGGCGCTCAGATACGCAGTATTTT
CASKVGGRSDTQYF
>NA|14|TRBD1|TRBJ1-2|TRBV5-6
TGTGCCAGCAGCCCAAGACAGGGCGACTATGGCTACACCTTC
CASSPRQGDYGYTF
>NA|13|NA|TRBJ1-1|TRBV9
TGTGCCAGCGGGGCAGGGTGGGGCACTGAAGCTTTCTTT
CASGAGWGTEAFF
>once|14|NA|TRBJ1-6|TRBV9
TGTGCCAGCAGCCCCAGGGAGGATAATTCACCCCTCCACTTT
CASSPREDNSPLHF
>NA|15|NA|TRBJ2-3|TRBV5-8
TGTGCCAGCAGCCTCGGGGATAAGAACACAGATACGCAGTATTTT
CASSLGDKNTDTQYF
>NA|15|TRBD1|TRBJ1-3|TRBV5-5
TGTGCCAGCAGCGCGCGACAGGGGTCCGGAAACACCATATATTTT
CASSARQGSGNTIYF
>NA|14|NA|TRBJ1-2|TRBV6-1
TGTGCCAGCAGGGACAACGGACGGCGGGATGGCTACACCTTC
CASRDNGRRDGYTF
>NA|13|NA|TRBJ1-1|TRBV29-1
TGCAGCGTTTATGTGGGGCCCCACACTGAAGCTTTCTTT
CSVYVGPHTEAFF
>NA|14|NA|TRBJ2-5|TRBV7-9
TGTGCCAGCAGCTTAGATGGACAATGGGAGACCCAGTACTTC
CASSLDGQWETQYF
>few|14|NA|TRBJ2-7|TRBV7-9
TGTGCCAGCACCACCGGTACCGAGTCCTACGAGCAGTACTTC
CASTTGTESYEQYF
>NA|15|NA|TRBJ1-2|TRBV2
TGTGCCAGCAGTGTTGAGGGCCGGAATTTGAATGGCTACACCTTC
CASSVEGRNLNGYTF
>NA|15|TRBD1|TRBJ2-3|TRBV5-1
TGCGCCAGCAGCTTGGCCGGACAGGGGGGTGATACGCAGTATTTT
CASSLAGQGGDTQYF
>NA|13|NA|TRBJ1-1|TRBV9
TGTGCCAGCAGCGTAGACTTGACAGCTGAAGCTTTCTTT
CASSVDLTAEAFF
>NA|14|NA|TRBJ2-2|TRBV19
TGTGCCAGTACGGAAGGGGCGAACACCGGGGAGCTGTTTTTT
CASTEGANTGELFF
>NA|16|TRBD1|TRBJ2-2|TRBV6-5
TGTGCCAGCAGTTCCTCACGGACAGGGCGGGCCGGGGAGCTGTTTTTT
CASSSSRTGRAGELFF
>NA|15|TRBD2|TRBJ2-5|TRBV7-2
TGTGCCAGCAGCCCGGAGAGCGGGGGAAGAGAGACCCAGTACTTC
CASSPESGGRETQYF
>NA|15|TRBD1|TRBJ2-7|TRBV6-1
TGTGCCAGCAGTGTTGAGGGACAGCCCTCCTACGAGCAGTACTTC
CASSVEGQPSYEQYF
>NA|14|TRBD1|TRBJ2-7|TRBV4-2
TGTGCCAGCAGCCACCGGACAGGACACTACGAGCAGTACTTC
CASSHRTGHYEQYF
>NA|15|TRBD1|TRBJ1-3|TRBV11-2
TGTGCCAGCAGCTCGAGGGGGCGTCGGGGAAACACCATATATTTT
CASSSRGRRGNTIYF
>NA|12|NA|TRBJ2-3|TRBV7-2
TGTGCCAGCAGCTCCAACACAGATACGCAGTATTTT
CASSSNTDTQYF
>NA|16|NA|TRBJ2-6|TRBV5-4
TGTGCCAGCAGTCGGGTCGGAGGGGCTGGGGCCAACGTCCTGACTTTC
CASSRVGGAGANVLTF
>NA|13|TRBD1|TRBJ2-7|TRBV6-1
TGTGCCTGCCGGGACAGGGGCGGCTACGAGCAGTACTTC
CACRDRGGYEQYF
>few|13|TRBD1|TRBJ1-5|TRBV25-1
TGTGCCAGCAGCAACACAGGGGATCAGCCCCAGCATTTT
CASSNTGDQPQHF
>NA|15|NA|TRBJ2-1|TRBV5-1
TGCGCCAGCAGCGCCTCCGTGAGCGATTACAATGAGCAGTTCTTC
CASSASVSDYNEQFF
>once|14|TRBD1|TRBJ1-1|TRBV7-9
TGTGCCAGCAGCTTAGTCAGGGGGCAGGCTGAAGCTTTCTTT
CASSLVRGQAEAFF